These T cell receptor beta chains were read from a single sample in a study of cytomegalovirus exposure and HLA in healthy donors. This table comes from immunoSEQ multiplex PCR, and its TCRdb copy is limited to in-frame clones, with some not included. This table has around 200,000 clones, nearly 80% appearing once. Sequencing was done on a sample of PBMCs. All receptors come from a male donor in good health and CMV-seronegative. Both conserved end residues are part of each CDR3. D genes are given only for firm matches. Size is stated for part of the rows, as once, few or many counts, or as a class when the clone is expanded.

TRBJ1-2 | TRBV5-1 | few | TRBD1 | TGCGCCAGCAGCTTGGACACAGGGGAAAACTATGGCTACACCTTC | CASSLDTGENYGYTF
TRBJ1-6 | TRBV10-3 | - | TRBD1 | TGTGCCATCAGTGGACGGGACAGGGATTCACCCCTCCACTTT | CAISGRDRDSPLHF
TRBJ2-3 | TRBV5-6 | few | TRBD1 | TGTGCCAGCAGCGGCCAACAGGGGCCAGATACGCAGTATTTT | CASSGQQGPDTQYF
TRBJ2-3 | TRBV27 | - | - | TGTGCCAGCAGTTTAAGCGTGGTGACAGATACGCAGTATTTT | CASSLSVVTDTQYF
TRBJ2-7 | TRBV14 | few | - | TGTGCCAGCAGCCAAGCTGCGTCCTACGAGCAGTACTTC | CASSQAASYEQYF
TRBJ2-1 | TRBV29-1 | - | TRBD1 | TGCAGCGTTGAAGATCCACAGGGGGAGTGGGTTAGGTCCTACAATGAGCAGTTCTTC | CSVEDPQGEWVRSYNEQFF
TRBJ1-4 | TRBV5-5 | - | - | TGTGCCAGCAGCGTGGCCAACCTCGGGGAAAAACTGTTTTTT | CASSVANLGEKLFF
TRBJ2-6 | TRBV11-3 | - | TRBD1 | TGTGCCAGCAGCTGGACCGGGACAGGTCGAATCGGCGGGGCCAACGTCCTGACTTTC | CASSWTGTGRIGGANVLTF
TRBJ1-3 | TRBV27 | - | - | TGTGCCAGCAGTTTAAACAGGGACCCTTCTGTCTCTGGAAACACCATATATTTT | CASSLNRDPSVSGNTIYF
TRBJ2-5 | TRBV27 | few | - | TGTGCCAGCAGTTTATCTTCGGGCAGGGGTCTTCAAGAGACCCAGTACTTC | CASSLSSGRGLQETQYF
TRBJ1-6 | TRBV11-2 | once | - | TGTGCCAGCAGCTCCTTACGGCAGGGGATCTCCTATAATTCACCCCTCCACTTT | CASSSLRQGISYNSPLHF
TRBJ2-5 | TRBV5-5 | - | - | TGTGCCAGCAGCTTGCAAGGGGCAGAGACCCAGTACTTC | CASSLQGAETQYF
TRBJ1-4 | TRBV7-9 | - | TRBD1 | TGTGCCAGCAGCCGGGACAGTCCTGAAAAACTGTTTTTT | CASSRDSPEKLFF
TRBJ2-5 | TRBV4-3 | - | - | TGCGCCAGCAGCCAAGAGCTAGGCGAGACCCAGTACTTC | CASSQELGETQYF
TRBJ1-2 | TRBV28 | - | - | TGTGCCAGCAGTTTAGGGGGCAGGGTTGAACTCTACACCTTC | CASSLGGRVELYTF
TRBJ1-2 | TRBV5-6 | - | - | TGTGCCAGCAGCTTGCGACAAGTATATGGCTACACCTTC | CASSLRQVYGYTF
TRBJ1-4 | TRBV2 | - | - | TGTGCCAGCAGTATAGGACAGAACAATGAAAAACTGTTTTTT | CASSIGQNNEKLFF
TRBJ2-1 | TRBV5-6 | - | - | TGTGCCAGCAGCTTAAGGAGGGGCAATGAGCAGTTCTTC | CASSLRRGNEQFF
TRBJ1-1 | TRBV6-6 | - | - | TGTGCCAGCAGTCACATGAACACTGAAGCTTTCTTT | CASSHMNTEAFF
TRBJ2-2 | TRBV9 | - | TRBD1 | TGTGCCAGCAGCGGAGGGGGGACAGGGGGCTCCGGGGAGCTGTTTTTT | CASSGGGTGGSGELFF
TRBJ2-7 | TRBV27 | - | - | TGTGCCAGCAGTTCCTACAGGGTCTACGAGCAGTACTTC | CASSSYRVYEQYF
TRBJ2-5 | TRBV29-1 | few | TRBD2 | TGCAGCGGGCGACTAGCGGGTTTCCGAGAGACCCAGTACTTC | CSGRLAGFRETQYF
TRBJ1-4 | TRBV13 | - | - | TGTGCCAGCAGCCCCGATGGAGGCGGAAGACTGTTTTTT | CASSPDGGGRLFF
TRBJ1-2 | TRBV7-9 | - | TRBD1 | TGTGCCAGCAGCTTACAACCGGGACAGGGGACCTATGGCTACACCTTC | CASSLQPGQGTYGYTF
TRBJ1-6 | TRBV5-8 | - | - | TGTGCCAGCAGTCTGGCGGGACTCTCACCCCTCCACTTT | CASSLAGLSPLHF
TRBJ2-3 | TRBV5-4 | - | - | TGTGCCAGCAGCCACAGCGGGACAGATACGCAGTATTTT | CASSHSGTDTQYF
TRBJ2-7 | TRBV7-2 | - | - | TGTGCCAGCAGCTGGGTCCAGCGGCTAACCTACGAGCAGTACTTC | CASSWVQRLTYEQYF
TRBJ2-2 | TRBV7-8 | once | TRBD1 | TGTGCCAGCAGCTTAGGGGGGACAGGGGCCAACACCGGGGAGCTGTTTTTT | CASSLGGTGANTGELFF
TRBJ2-1 | TRBV7-9 | - | TRBD2 | TGTGCCAGCAGCTTAGCGAGGTTACAGAAGGGACAGCGGGAGGATGAGCAGTTCTTC | CASSLARLQKGQREDEQFF
TRBJ1-3 | TRBV5-1 | - | - | TGCGCCAGCAGCTTGGCCCGGGGAAACACCATATATTTT | CASSLARGNTIYF
TRBJ1-5 | TRBV11-2 | - | - | TGTGCCAGCAGCTTAACAGCAGGGGTGAGCAATCAGCCCCAGCATTTT | CASSLTAGVSNQPQHF
TRBJ1-1 | TRBV7-9 | - | - | TGTGCCAGCAGCTTTCCGGGGGTGGGGGTGAACACTGAAGCTTTCTTT | CASSFPGVGVNTEAFF
TRBJ1-2 | TRBV7-9 | - | - | TGTGCCAGCAGCTCGGGTGGTAGTGGCTACACCTTC | CASSSGGSGYTF
TRBJ2-7 | TRBV7-6 | - | TRBD1 | TGTGCCAGCAGCCCCCGACAGGGGGCGTACGAGCAGTACTTC | CASSPRQGAYEQYF
TRBJ1-5 | TRBV30 | - | - | TGTGCCTGGAGTGTACGGGGAAGAAGGGATCAGCCCCAGCATTTT | CAWSVRGRRDQPQHF
TRBJ2-7 | TRBV19 | - | - | TGTGCCAGTAGCGGCTACTCCAGGGCTCAGGAGCAGTACTTC | CASSGYSRAQEQYF
TRBJ1-5 | TRBV19 | - | - | TGTGCCAGTAGTGGGGGCGGCGATAGCAATCAGCCCCAGCATTTT | CASSGGGDSNQPQHF
TRBJ2-5 | TRBV5-1 | - | TRBD1 | TGCGCCAGCAGCCCGCCAGACAGGGAAGAGACCCAGTACTTC | CASSPPDREETQYF
TRBJ1-6 | TRBV7-9 | few | TRBD1 | TGTGCCAGCAGCCCCGGGACAGATAATTCACCCCTCCACTTT | CASSPGTDNSPLHF
TRBJ2-3 | TRBV7-3 | few | TRBD2 | TGTGCCAGCAGCCCAAACAGACTAGCGGGAGTTTCAGATACGCAGTATTTT | CASSPNRLAGVSDTQYF
TRBJ1-5 | TRBV7-2 | - | - | TGTGCCAGCAGCCCAGCGGGGTTAAATCAGCCCCAGCATTTT | CASSPAGLNQPQHF
TRBJ2-7 | TRBV18 | - | TRBD2 | TGTGCCAGCTCACCGAAATCTAGCGGGAGTCCCTACGAGCAGTACTTC | CASSPKSSGSPYEQYF
TRBJ1-2 | TRBV5-4 | - | - | TGTGCCAGCAGCGACCCCGGACAGACCAGGACCTATGGCTACACCTTC | CASSDPGQTRTYGYTF
TRBJ2-7 | TRBV19 | - | - | TGTGCCAGTAGTCGGGACAACTCCTACGAGCAGTACTTC | CASSRDNSYEQYF
TRBJ2-2 | TRBV28 | - | - | TGTGCCAGCAGTTCCCTGGCCACCGGGGAGCTGTTTTTT | CASSSLATGELFF
TRBJ2-4 | TRBV28 | once | - | TGTGCCACCCTCATCGGGACTCCTGCCAAAAACATTCAGTACTTC | CATLIGTPAKNIQYF
TRBJ2-5 | TRBV15 | - | TRBD1 | TGTGCCACCACCAGGACAGGGGGGACCCAAGAGACCCAGTACTTC | CATTRTGGTQETQYF
TRBJ2-3 | TRBV4-1 | - | TRBD2 | TGCGCCAGCAGCACAACGACTAGCAGGTTTGGAGATACGCAGTATTTT | CASSTTTSRFGDTQYF
TRBJ1-6 | TRBV4-3 | - | - | TGCGCCAGCAGCCAAGTGACTCAAGGTTCACCCCTCCACTTT | CASSQVTQGSPLHF
TRBJ2-1 | TRBV27 | - | TRBD2 | TGTGCCAGCAGTTTGCTAGCGGGCTTAAACAATGAGCAGTTCTTC | CASSLLAGLNNEQFF
TRBJ1-2 | TRBV7-8 | - | - | TGTGCCAGCAGCTCGGGACTCCCCGACCGGGGCTACACCTTC | CASSSGLPDRGYTF
TRBJ2-5 | TRBV28 | - | TRBD1 | TGTGCCAGCAGTGCCGGACAGGTACAAGAGACCCAGTACTTC | CASSAGQVQETQYF
TRBJ1-6 | TRBV5-1 | - | - | TGCGCCAGCAGCCAAGAGGCCAATTCACCCCTCCACTTT | CASSQEANSPLHF
TRBJ2-1 | TRBV5-3 | - | TRBD2 | TGTGCCAGAAGCTTGGCCGTAGCGGGAGTGTCCCATGAGCAGTTCTTC | CARSLAVAGVSHEQFF
TRBJ1-5 | TRBV21-1 | - | - | TGTGCCAGCAGCAAGGGGGCTCAGTGTCGCAATCAGCCCCAGCATTTT | CASSKGAQCRNQPQHF
TRBJ1-1 | TRBV4-2 | - | - | TGTGCCAGCAGCCAAGATTCCCGGGTGGAGACTGAAGCTTTCTTT | CASSQDSRVETEAFF
TRBJ2-5 | TRBV6-5 | - | - | TGTGCCAGCAGTTACGGCACAGGTACTGTGGAGACCCAGTACTTC | CASSYGTGTVETQYF
TRBJ1-1 | TRBV27 | - | TRBD1 | TGTGCCAGCAGTGGGGGACAGCGTGAAGCTTTCTTT | CASSGGQREAFF
TRBJ2-7 | TRBV9 | - | TRBD2 | TGTGCCAGCAGCGTAGGGGAGGGCGAGGGTGCCTACGAGCAGTACTTC | CASSVGEGEGAYEQYF
TRBJ2-7 | TRBV7-9 | - | TRBD2 | TGTGCCAGCAGCCCCCGGGGGGGTGGACGCTACGAGCAGTACTTC | CASSPRGGGRYEQYF